The sequence of this TCR beta chain was determined in a study of OX40 agonist ivuxolimab in advanced cancers. Germline loops: CDR1 MNHEY, CDR2 SVGAGI. After removal of 5 bases from V and 6 bases from J, the junction contained 6 bases not matched to a gene. The CDR3 is 15 residues long. Sequencing used immunoSEQ multiplex PCR; TCRdb keeps in-frame clones, though not all of them. Of some 50,000 clones in the sample, more than 85% were seen once. Sample: CD4+ or CD8+ T cells sorted from blood, taken in a trial of the OX40 agonist ivuxolimab. This receptor was identified in an adult with an advanced solid tumor such as melanoma, head and neck, liver or kidney cancer. The V call is TRBV6-5, the J call TRBJ2-3; 12 positions agree with TRBD2. CDR3 in amino acids: CASSHRTSGMDTQYF. CDR3 in DNA: TGTGCCAGCAGTCATAGGACTAGCGGGATGGATACGCAGTATTTT.